The T cell receptor beta chain under discussion was sequenced for a study of T-cell memory formation after mild COVID-19 (dated by TCRdb to 2020 to 2022). At the level of the whole study: Most TCR sequence clusters were specific to one of the two donors. Two young, previously healthy adult volunteers, one female and one male, were included in the cohort. In a couple of donors, T-cell clones that expanded and contracted after mild COVID-19 were tracked by sequencing TCRalpha and TCRbeta repertoires over time. Study-level results and caveats: Some responding clones were detected in pre-infection memory, suggesting pre-existing cross-reactive memory T cells joined the SARS-CoV-2 response. The study included only a couple of mild cases, and larger cohorts that include severe cases with pre-infection samples were judged to be necessary. From day 15 to 85, contracting clones showed balanced CD4/CD8 phenotypes, whereas a second wave of clones that expanded from day 15 to 37 leaned towards CD4+. Contracting CD4+ clones were located mainly in the CM and EM memory subsets, whereas CD8+ clones were found to be enriched in EMRA. The second-wave clones that peaked on day 37 were not confirmed to be SARS-CoV-2 specific.

The sequencer was an Illumina NovaSeq 6000. Using 5'RACE with constant-segment primers, TCRalpha and TCRbeta cDNA libraries were constructed, with sample barcodes and unique molecular identifiers added in the process. RNA was extracted from every sample with Trizol reagent. Libraries were amplified in two PCR steps, with a second sample barcode and Illumina TruSeq adapters added in the second step. The libraries were sequenced on an Illumina NovaSeq using 2 x 150 bp paired-end reads. The study's processing was this. Demultiplexing of reads and collapsing into UMI-guided consensus sequences were performed with migec v1.2.7. Using mixcr v2.1.11, UMI consensuses were aligned to TRA and TRB V and J templates and then assembled into clonotypes. A clonotype was counted as expanded or contracted only if both edgeR and NoisET called the change significant, with noise models trained on biological replicates. For edgeR calls, the cutoffs were a false discovery rate-adjusted p below 0.01 and a log2 fold-change threshold of 1. As an exploratory analysis of dynamics, max-normalized trajectories of the 1000 most abundant clonotypes were examined by PCA with hierarchical clustering. Each responding clone was given a CD4 or CD8 phenotype based on the CD4+ and CD8+ repertoires, which had been sequenced separately. The public reads were reanalyzed by TCRdb: fastp trimming at Q25, MiXCR alignment, in-frame beta chains only. A single entry per CDR3 protein holds the most common genes and DNA from its merged rows. None of the V and J calls come from the authors' own analysis; TCRdb made them. The sample profile shows roughly 500,000 distinct CDR3 sequences; about 20% of them were found once. Around an eighth of the sample lies in the top ten.

From the germline V gene (reference sequence), CDR1 is LGHDT and CDR2 is YNNKEL. The CDR3 starts with the cysteine, ends with the phenylalanine, and has 15 residues. CDR3 DNA is the only sequence kept; it has 45 bases, read in frame from the first base. V is clipped by 0 bases and J by 9 bases, and the sequence between their germline boundaries is 16 bases long. This clonotype occurred a few times. Its target antigen remains unknown. Per-nucleotide qualities are absent, and no much larger clonotype sits a single base away. Ficoll-Paque density gradient centrifugation was the method used to isolate PBMCs.

The TCR comes from an adult woman who had mild COVID-19 (a few samples of this study predate the infection). The sample titles of this study are shuffled in the database, so cell type and time point are left out; the donor was told from shared clones. The receptor chain draws on TRBV3-1 and TRBJ2-3, with the D gene too uncertain to name. The sequenced sample was PBMCs or a T cell subset sorted from them (not recorded which). The DNA is as follows: TGTGCCAGCAGCCAAGATTGGCCCTTCGAGGTAACGCAGTATTTT. Its protein is CASSQDWPFEVTQYF.